The 22 T cell receptor beta chains listed next were all sequenced from one sample in a study of regulatory T cells in long-lasting Graves disease. Libraries of TCR beta came from iRepertoire HTBI primers plus Arm-PCR of CDR3 regions. TCRdb called the multiplex PCR reads again in MiXCR, with one record for every CDR3 protein. The sample shows fewer than 650,000 distinct CDR3 sequences, 16% of them seen only once. Stated time point: newly diagnosed GD, antithyroid drugs for less than 3 months. Extracted PBMC RNA gave rise to the TCR library. This sample was also put to use in a study of T cells in Graves' hyperthyroidism and ophthalmopathy.

The specimen was peripheral blood mononuclear cells (PBMCs), collected at new diagnosis, from a patient treated with antithyroid drugs. Every receptor here comes from a woman aged 30 to 39 with Graves disease.

Ten or more counts support this clonotype. The rearrangement uses TRBV10-2 and TRBJ2-3; D unclear. This CDR3 is built from 12 residues. Germline CDR1 is WSHSY and CDR2 is SAAADI. V dropped 7 bases and J dropped 3 bases, with 8 bases sitting between them. CDR3 residues: CASIGRTDTQYF. The CDR3 DNA sequence: TGCGCCAGCATAGGCAGAACAGATACGCAGTATTTT.

V usage is TRBV5-1 and J usage is TRBJ2-3; D not certain. V was cut by 2 bases and J by 2 bases, with 12 bases left in between. From germline, CDR1 is SGHRS and CDR2 YFSETQ. This CDR3 region has 15 residues. CDR3 sequence: CASSFGRVATDTQYF. CDR3 DNA: TGCGCCAGCAGCTTCGGCCGGGTCGCCACAGATACGCAGTATTTT.

This clonotype has at least ten counts. The gene calls are TRBV6-2 or TRBV6-3 and TRBJ2-7; 7 positions agree with TRBD1. With 0 bases clipped from V and 5 bases from J, the junction kept 7 bases outside the gene matches. The length of the CDR3 is 15 residues. Germline values: CDR1 MNHEY, CDR2 SVGEGT. The DNA for the CDR3 is TGTGCCAGCAGTTACTCTCTGAGGGGGCAGGACGAGCAGTACTTC. This codes for CASSYSLRGQDEQYF.

This clonotype was counted many times. The rearrangement links TRBV11-1 to TRBJ1-1; a weak D match, TRBD1 (6 bases). This CDR3 has 13 residues. Germline-derived CDR1 and CDR2 are SGHAT and FQDESV (reference sequence). Trimming removed 6 bases at V and 2 bases at J, with 10 bases between. The CDR3 DNA reads TGTGCCAGCAGAGGGACATTTAACACTGAAGCTTTCTTT. Protein product: CASRGTFNTEAFF.

This sequence joins TRBV29-1 and TRBJ2-7; 9 bases line up with TRBD1. Germline trimming cut 6 bases from V and 0 bases from J; bases unmatched to any gene: 3. Per the germline V gene, CDR1 is SQVTM and CDR2 is ANQGSEA. CDR3 length: 13 residues. The CDR3 coding sequence is TGCAGCGTCGGGACAGGGCCCTCCTACGAGCAGTACTTC. It codes for CSVGTGPSYEQYF.

Of note for this clonotype: This could be a read error, since a much larger clone is one nucleotide away. The chain joins TRBV6-2 or TRBV6-3 to TRBJ2-5, with D perhaps matching TRBD2 (5 bases). The CDR3 contains 15 residues. Looked up from germline, CDR1 is MNHEY and CDR2 is SVGEGT. Trimming pared 6 bases from V and 2 bases from J, leaving 16 bases between. The CDR3 region is CASSRNGRGQETQYF. In nucleotides, the CDR3 is TGTGCCAGCAGCCGTAACGGACGGGGTCAAGAGACCCAGTACTTC.

The sample holds many counts of this clonotype. The rearrangement links TRBV12-3 or TRBV12-4 to TRBJ1-4; D call uncertain. Deletions cut 3 bases from V and 6 bases from J, with 5 bases between. CDR3 length equals 12 residues. This CDR3 reads CASSFGDEKLFF. CDR3 in DNA: TGTGCCAGCAGTTTTGGTGATGAAAAACTGTTTTTT.

This clonotype showed up many times. The chain joins TRBV5-1 to TRBJ2-3, with 11 bases fitting TRBD2. The CDR3 has 16 amino acids. V was pared by 4 bases and J by 4 bases, with 8 bases of the junction left unmatched. Per the germline V gene, CDR1 is SGHRS and CDR2 is YFSETQ. CDR3 DNA sequence: TGCGCCAGCAGCCTGGGACTAGCGGTACGGGCAGATACGCAGTATTTT. Amino acid sequence: CASSLGLAVRADTQYF. Combining the CDR3 with reference TRBV5-1 and TRBJ2-3 gives the whole variable domain KAGVTQTPRYLIKTRGQQVTLSCSPISGHRSVSWYQQTPGQGLQFLFEYFSETQRNKGNFPGRFSGRQFSNSRSEMNVSTLELGDSALYLCASSLGLAVRADTQYFGPGTRLTVL.

This clonotype was recorded a few times. The J gene is TRBJ2-2, the V gene TRBV20-1, with 15 nucleotides matching TRBD2. Germline CDR1 reads DFQATT; CDR2 reads SNEGSKA (reference sequence). The CDR3 sequence is 19 residues long. The V segment lost 3 bases and the J segment 4 bases; nucleotides outside the gene matches: 12. In DNA form, the CDR3 reads TGCAGTGCTAGTCTCGCTGGACTAGCGGGAGGGAGTCCCACCGGGGAGCTGTTTTTT. This codes for CSASLAGLAGGSPTGELFF.

The sample holds a few counts of this clonotype. The chain is built from TRBV6-1 and TRBJ2-3; D gene uncertain. V lost 8 bases to trimming and J lost 0 bases, with 9 bases between them. Germline values: CDR1 MNHNS, CDR2 SASEGT. The CDR3 is 13 amino acids. The CDR3 reads CASARQSTDTQYF. In DNA form, the CDR3 reads TGTGCCAGCGCGAGGCAGAGCACAGATACGCAGTATTTT.

The CDR3 DNA is TGTGCCAGCCTCCACTCCTATAATTCACCCCTCCACTTT. Residues: CASLHSYNSPLHF. V is TRBV28 and J is TRBJ1-6; no reliable D call. Trimming shortened V by 8 bases and J by 0 bases, and 5 bases separated the two germline ends. The CDR3 consists of 13 residues. Germline-derived CDR1 and CDR2 are MDHEN and SYDVKM.

This clonotype has only a few counts. A much larger clonotype is one base distant, so this may be a read error. The chain is built from TRBV12-3 or TRBV12-4 and TRBJ2-7; tentatively, D is TRBD1 (6 bases). V lost 6 bases to trimming and J lost 2 bases, with 17 bases between them. This CDR3 contains 15 residues. As DNA, the CDR3 is TGTGCCAGCAGAGCCGGGGCAGGGGTGACCTACGAGCAGTACTTC. It is translated as CASRAGAGVTYEQYF.

As to this clonotype: A much larger clone sits a single nucleotide away, making a read error possible. The chain uses TRBV5-1 and TRBJ2-1; D might be TRBD2 (6 bases). With 1 base removed from V and 12 bases from J, the gap between germline ends came to 11 bases. This CDR3 spans 12 amino acids. Germline values: CDR1 SGHRS, CDR2 YFSETQ. For the CDR3, the DNA is TGCGCCAGCAGCTTGTTCGGGGGTGGGCAGTTCTTC. Its protein is CASSLFGGGQFF.

This clonotype was counted ten times or more. The chain couples TRBV27 to TRBJ1-6, with D possibly TRBD1 on 6 matching bases. V lost 7 bases, J lost 5 bases, and 15 bases lay in between. This CDR3 has 15 amino acids. Germline V gene data show CDR1 as MNHEY and CDR2 as SMNVEV (reference sequence). CDR3 residues: CASKTGSVDNSPLHF. The CDR3 coding sequence is TGTGCCAGCAAAACAGGGTCGGTCGATAATTCACCCCTCCACTTT.

The rearrangement joins TRBV28 to TRBJ1-5; possibly TRBD1 for D (5 bases). Deletions cut 7 bases from V and 3 bases from J, with 16 bases between. In germline, CDR1 is MDHEN, CDR2 SYDVKM. This CDR3 is 15 amino acids long. The CDR3 region has the DNA TGTGCCAGCATTCAGGGTTCCTCCGTCAATCAGCCCCAGCATTTT. It translates to CASIQGSSVNQPQHF.

There are many counts of this clonotype. The V gene is TRBV12-3 or TRBV12-4, the J gene TRBJ2-4, with 7 bases lining up with TRBD2. The CDR3 extends over 16 amino acids. J gave up 3 bases and V 1 base, and 6 bases lay outside the gene matches. The CDR3 loop reads CASSLGGGVGKNIQYF. CDR3 nucleotide sequence: TGTGCCAGCAGTTTAGGGGGAGGGGTAGGCAAAAACATTCAGTACTTC.

This clonotype was counted many times. V and J are TRBV7-8 and TRBJ2-7; a weak D match, TRBD2 (7 bases). The V and J ends lost 5 bases and 2 bases respectively, with 22 bases between them. CDR3 length: 17 residues. Germline CDR1 reads SGHVS; CDR2 reads FQNEAQ. CDR3: CASSIPFRGAGAYEQYF. DNA of the CDR3: TGTGCCAGCAGCATACCCTTCAGGGGCGCGGGGGCCTACGAGCAGTACTTC.

At least ten counts were recorded for this clonotype. The chain employs TRBV11-2 and TRBJ2-2, with unresolved D. The CDR3 length is 16 residues. Per the germline V gene, CDR1 is SGHAT and CDR2 is FQNNGV. V lost 1 base to trimming and J lost 4 bases, with 13 bases between them. The CDR3 spells CASSLGGSPGTGELFF. CDR3 in DNA: TGTGCCAGCAGCTTAGGCGGTAGCCCGGGCACCGGGGAGCTGTTTTTT.

This clonotype was observed a few times. V is TRBV6-5 and J is TRBJ1-1, with D uncertain. Germline assignment: CDR1 MNHEY and CDR2 SVGAGI. This CDR3 is 15 amino acids long. The germline V and J ends were trimmed by 2 bases and 0 bases, with 10 bases remaining between them. In nucleotides, the CDR3 is TGTGCCAGCAGTTACCGGCAGACTATGAACACTGAAGCTTTCTTT. Translation: CASSYRQTMNTEAFF.

This clonotype appeared a few times. V gene TRBV20-1 combines with J gene TRBJ1-2, with D unclear. The CDR3 covers 12 residues. Germline CDR1 and CDR2: DFQATT and SNEGSKA (reference sequence). CDR3 coding DNA: TGCAGGCCGGCGCTCACTAACTATGGCTACACCTTC. Amino acids: CRPALTNYGYTF.

Concerning this clonotype itself: Being one base from a much bigger clone, this may be a read error. The J gene is TRBJ2-1, the V gene TRBV28; tentatively, D is TRBD1 or TRBD2 (7 bases each). Germline V CDR1 and CDR2: MDHEN, SYDVKM. V was shortened by 6 bases and J by 8 bases, with 20 bases between the two germline ends. The CDR3 extends over 15 amino acids. CDR3 amino acids: CASRGGGGASDEQFF. CDR3 nucleotides: TGTGCCAGCAGGGGGGGAGGGGGCGCATCTGATGAGCAGTTCTTC.

At least ten counts were recorded for this clonotype. The chain recombines TRBV11-2 with TRBJ1-2; 8 positions match TRBD1. The V gene end was trimmed by 6 bases and the J gene end by 9 bases; junction bases not matched to a gene: 9. Germline V gene sequence: CDR1 SGHAT, CDR2 FQNNGV. The CDR3 totals 13 residues. The CDR3 spells CASRSGTGRRYTF. CDR3 coding DNA: TGTGCCAGCAGGAGCGGGACAGGTCGTCGCTACACCTTC. Variable domain in full (rest from reference TRBV11-2 and TRBJ1-2): EAGVAQSPRYKIIEKRQSVAFWCNPISGHATLYWYQQILGQGPKLLIQFQNNGVVDDSQLPKDRFSAERLKGVDSTLKIQPAKLEDSAVYLCASRSGTGRRYTFGSGTRLTVV.